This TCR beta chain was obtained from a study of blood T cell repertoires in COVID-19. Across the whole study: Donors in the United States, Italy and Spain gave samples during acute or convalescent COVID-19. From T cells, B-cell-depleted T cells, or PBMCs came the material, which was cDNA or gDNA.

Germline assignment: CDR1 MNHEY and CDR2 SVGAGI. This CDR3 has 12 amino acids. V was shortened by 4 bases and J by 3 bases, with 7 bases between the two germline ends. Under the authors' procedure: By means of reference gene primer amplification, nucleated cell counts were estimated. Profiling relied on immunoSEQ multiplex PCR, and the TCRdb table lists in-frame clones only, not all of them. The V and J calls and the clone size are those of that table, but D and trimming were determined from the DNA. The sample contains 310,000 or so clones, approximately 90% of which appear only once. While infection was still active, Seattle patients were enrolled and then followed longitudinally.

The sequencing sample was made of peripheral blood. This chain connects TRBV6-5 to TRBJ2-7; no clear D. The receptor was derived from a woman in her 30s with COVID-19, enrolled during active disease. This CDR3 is CASSSTYYEQYF. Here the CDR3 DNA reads TGTGCCAGCAGTTCCACTTACTACGAGCAGTACTTC.